This paragraph covers one TCR beta chain sequence. Its antigen is not identified. Amplification of TCR beta CDR3 regions was performed using RNA transcripts as template. Initially, a first-round RT-PCR of the TCR CDR3 employed the HTBI primer set. Via MiXCR, TCRdb re-called the multiplex PCR reads, giving one row per CDR3 protein. This sample has about 610,000 distinct CDR3 sequences, with roughly 50% found just once. Thyroid ultrasound and orbital computed tomography, with clinical symptoms and serum thyroxine and TRAb, informed diagnoses. The entry originates in a study of T cells in Graves' hyperthyroidism and ophthalmopathy. Study-wide results and limits: Ophthalmopathy, as predicted by the model, came a median roughly 6.5 months after the prediction.

The origin of this receptor is a woman between 18 and 29 years old with Graves' hyperthyroidism. The sequencing input was peripheral blood or thyroid tissue (not recorded which).

CDR3 sequence: CATGPTGDQPQHF. The CDR3 coding sequence is TGTGCCACCGGACCCACAGGGGATCAGCCCCAGCATTTT. The chain joins TRBV10-3 to TRBJ1-5, with 7 bases aligning to TRBD1. Germline CDR1 ENHRY, CDR2 SYGVKD. CDR3 length: 13 residues. V dropped 10 bases and J dropped 5; count of bases not matched to a gene: 8.